Listed below are T cell receptor beta chains from one sample, sequenced in a study of Ad26.COV2.S vaccination and SARS-CoV-2 variants. TCRdb keeps only in-frame clones here, not all; method: immunoSEQ multiplex PCR. The sample has hundreds of thousands of clones, over 75% seen once. The material was peripheral blood, obtained in a trial of Ad26.COV2.S vaccine versus placebo. The source of these receptors is a person between 18 and 59 years old who received the Ad26.COV2.S COVID-19 vaccine or a placebo. CDR3s include the opening cysteine and the closing phenylalanine or tryptophan. Fields, in order: clone size, CDR3 length, J gene, D gene, V gene, CDR3 protein, CDR3 DNA. A D gene is named only where the DNA matches it firmly. Not every row has a clone size; where given, it reads once, few, many or a size class.

clone_size: NA
cdr3_length: 14
j_call: TRBJ1-2
d_call: TRBD1
v_call: TRBV6-5
cdr3_aa: CASSYLGQGAGYTF
cdr3_nt: TGTGCCAGCAGTTACTTAGGGCAGGGGGCTGGCTACACCTTC

clone_size: NA
cdr3_length: 17
j_call: TRBJ1-1
d_call: TRBD1
v_call: TRBV11-2
cdr3_aa: CASSPQGTGGFVTEAFF
cdr3_nt: TGTGCCAGCAGCCCCCAGGGGACAGGGGGCTTTGTCACTGAAGCTTTCTTT

clone_size: NA
cdr3_length: 14
j_call: TRBJ2-5
d_call: NA
v_call: TRBV3-1/TRBV3-2
cdr3_aa: CASTDANYQETQYF
cdr3_nt: TGTGCCAGCACCGACGCGAATTACCAAGAGACCCAGTACTTC

clone_size: NA
cdr3_length: 18
j_call: TRBJ2-7
d_call: NA
v_call: TRBV18
cdr3_aa: CASSPTDSAVGHPYEQYF
cdr3_nt: TGTGCCAGCTCACCCACGGACAGCGCCGTAGGACATCCCTACGAGCAGTACTTC

clone_size: NA
cdr3_length: 15
j_call: TRBJ2-2
d_call: TRBD1
v_call: TRBV18
cdr3_aa: CASSPDRGNTGELFF
cdr3_nt: TGTGCCAGCTCTCCCGACAGGGGGAACACCGGGGAGCTGTTTTTT

clone_size: many
cdr3_length: 13
j_call: TRBJ1-1
d_call: NA
v_call: TRBV6-6
cdr3_aa: CASSPRGGTEAFF
cdr3_nt: TGTGCCAGCAGTCCCAGGGGAGGGACTGAAGCTTTCTTT

clone_size: NA
cdr3_length: 15
j_call: TRBJ1-3
d_call: NA
v_call: TRBV29-1
cdr3_aa: CSVEDRQGPGNTIYF
cdr3_nt: TGCAGCGTTGAAGATCGGCAGGGGCCAGGAAACACCATATATTTT

clone_size: NA
cdr3_length: 17
j_call: TRBJ1-5
d_call: NA
v_call: TRBV4-3
cdr3_aa: CASSQVVGLYSNQPQHF
cdr3_nt: TGCGCCAGCAGCCAAGTGGTTGGACTATATAGCAATCAGCCCCAGCATTTT

clone_size: once
cdr3_length: 16
j_call: TRBJ2-4
d_call: TRBD2
v_call: TRBV14
cdr3_aa: CASSQSLGLAKNIQYF
cdr3_nt: TGTGCCAGCAGCCAAAGCCTGGGACTAGCGAAAAACATTCAGTACTTC

clone_size: NA
cdr3_length: 13
j_call: TRBJ1-1
d_call: NA
v_call: TRBV29-1
cdr3_aa: CSVEVLRNTEAFF
cdr3_nt: TGCAGCGTTGAAGTGTTGAGGAACACTGAAGCTTTCTTT

clone_size: NA
cdr3_length: 13
j_call: TRBJ2-1
d_call: NA
v_call: TRBV29-1
cdr3_aa: CSVSYWGLNEQFF
cdr3_nt: TGCAGCGTTTCGTATTGGGGCCTCAATGAGCAGTTCTTC

clone_size: NA
cdr3_length: 14
j_call: TRBJ2-7
d_call: NA
v_call: TRBV28
cdr3_aa: CASKPGTISYEQYF
cdr3_nt: TGTGCCAGCAAACCAGGGACCATCTCCTACGAGCAGTACTTC

clone_size: once
cdr3_length: 14
j_call: TRBJ1-2
d_call: TRBD1
v_call: TRBV28
cdr3_aa: CASLGQGIVYGYTF
cdr3_nt: TGTGCCAGCCTGGGACAGGGCATCGTGTATGGCTACACCTTC

clone_size: NA
cdr3_length: 14
j_call: TRBJ1-4
d_call: TRBD1
v_call: TRBV27
cdr3_aa: CASSLAGGYEKLFF
cdr3_nt: TGTGCCAGCAGTTTGGCAGGGGGATATGAAAAACTGTTTTTT

clone_size: NA
cdr3_length: 11
j_call: TRBJ2-7
d_call: NA
v_call: TRBV12-3/TRBV12-4
cdr3_aa: CASSSNYEQYF
cdr3_nt: TGTGCCAGCAGTTCAAATTACGAGCAGTACTTC

clone_size: NA
cdr3_length: 14
j_call: TRBJ2-7
d_call: NA
v_call: TRBV6-4
cdr3_aa: CASSDPTGTYEQYF
cdr3_nt: TGTGCCAGCAGTGACCCGACAGGTACCTACGAGCAGTACTTC

clone_size: NA
cdr3_length: 13
j_call: TRBJ1-2
d_call: NA
v_call: TRBV28
cdr3_aa: CASSLAGTYGYTF
cdr3_nt: TGTGCCAGCAGTTTGGCCGGAACCTATGGCTACACCTTC

clone_size: NA
cdr3_length: 14
j_call: TRBJ2-1
d_call: NA
v_call: TRBV4-1
cdr3_aa: CASSQEGRHNEQFF
cdr3_nt: TGCGCCAGCAGCCAAGAAGGCAGGCACAATGAGCAGTTCTTC

clone_size: NA
cdr3_length: 15
j_call: TRBJ1-6
d_call: NA
v_call: TRBV9
cdr3_aa: CASSVGSEWETPLHF
cdr3_nt: TGTGCCAGCAGCGTAGGTTCCGAGTGGGAGACACCCCTCCACTTT